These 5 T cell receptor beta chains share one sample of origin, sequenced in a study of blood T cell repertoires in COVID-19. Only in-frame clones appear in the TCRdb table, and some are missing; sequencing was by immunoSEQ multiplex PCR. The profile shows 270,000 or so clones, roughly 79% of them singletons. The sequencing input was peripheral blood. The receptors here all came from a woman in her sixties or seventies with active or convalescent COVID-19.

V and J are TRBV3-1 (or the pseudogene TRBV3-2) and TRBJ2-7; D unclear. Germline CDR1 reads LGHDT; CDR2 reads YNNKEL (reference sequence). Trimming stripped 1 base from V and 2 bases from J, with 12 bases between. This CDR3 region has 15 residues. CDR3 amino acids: CASSQAQQFAYEQYF. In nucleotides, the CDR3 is TGTGCCAGCAGCCAAGCTCAACAGTTCGCCTACGAGCAGTACTTC.

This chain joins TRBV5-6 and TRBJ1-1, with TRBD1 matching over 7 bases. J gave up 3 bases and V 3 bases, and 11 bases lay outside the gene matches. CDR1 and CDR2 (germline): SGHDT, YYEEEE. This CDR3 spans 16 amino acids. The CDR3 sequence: CASSWGTGVGDTEAFF. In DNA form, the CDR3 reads TGTGCCAGCAGCTGGGGCACAGGGGTTGGGGACACTGAAGCTTTCTTT.

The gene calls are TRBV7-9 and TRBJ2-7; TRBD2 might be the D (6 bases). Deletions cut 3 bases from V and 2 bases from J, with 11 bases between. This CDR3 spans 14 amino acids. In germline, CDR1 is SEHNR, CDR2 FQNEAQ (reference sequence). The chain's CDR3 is CASSFREKPYEQYF. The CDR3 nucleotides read TGTGCCAGCAGCTTTCGGGAGAAGCCCTACGAGCAGTACTTC.

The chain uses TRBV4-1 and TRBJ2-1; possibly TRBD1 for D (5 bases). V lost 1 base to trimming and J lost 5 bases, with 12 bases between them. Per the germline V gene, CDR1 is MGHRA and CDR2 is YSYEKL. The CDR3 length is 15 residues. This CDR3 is CASSQGGGLDNEQFF. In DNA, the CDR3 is TGCGCCAGCAGCCAAGGGGGCGGTTTGGACAATGAGCAGTTCTTC.

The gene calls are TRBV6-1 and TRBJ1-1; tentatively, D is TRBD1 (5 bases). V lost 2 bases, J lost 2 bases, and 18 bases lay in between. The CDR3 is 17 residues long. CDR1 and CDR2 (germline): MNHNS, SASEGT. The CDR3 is CASSEWLFWDFNTEAFF. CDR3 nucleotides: TGTGCCAGCAGTGAATGGTTGTTTTGGGACTTCAACACTGAAGCTTTCTTT.